The 29 T cell receptor beta chains in this list originate from one sample, sequenced in a study of Graves' ophthalmopathy and Graves' hyperthyroidism. Amplification of the TCR beta CDR3 regions used RNA transcripts (as template). RT-PCR was first run with HTBI primers, then multiplex PCR in a second round. TCRdb reprocessed the multiplex PCR reads via MiXCR and lists one record per CDR3 protein. The profile shows approximately 150,000 distinct CDR3 sequences, under 45% of them singletons. The sample consisted of peripheral blood. The receptors were gathered from a man aged 25 to 40 with Graves' ophthalmopathy.

This clonotype was observed many times. The chain couples TRBV6-2 or TRBV6-3 to TRBJ2-7; maybe TRBD2 (5 bases). The CDR3 spans 15 residues. Trimming cost V 5 bases and J 6 bases, with 20 bases left between them. Germline lookup yields CDR1 MNHEY and CDR2 SVGEGT. CDR3 residues: CASSHPGEGTGEQYF. The CDR3 bases are TGTGCCAGCAGTCACCCCGGCGAGGGCACCGGCGAGCAGTACTTC.

This chain links TRBV12-3 or TRBV12-4 with TRBJ2-4; tentatively, D is TRBD1 (6 bases). The CDR3 is made up of 15 amino acids. The V gene lost 5 bases and the J gene lost 7 bases, with 18 bases spanning the gap. The CDR3 region is CASSVEAGVENIQYF. DNA for the CDR3: TGTGCCAGCAGTGTAGAAGCAGGGGTCGAGAACATTCAGTACTTC.

In this sample, this clonotype turned up many times. The chain is built from TRBV24-1 and TRBJ2-5, with D perhaps TRBD1 (6 bases). This CDR3 has 12 amino acids. Germline V gives CDR1 KGHDR, CDR2 SFDVKD. Trimming cost V 6 bases and J 5 bases, with 9 bases left between them. CDR3 residues: CATSTGWETQYF. The CDR3 nucleotides read TGTGCCACCAGTACAGGGTGGGAGACCCAGTACTTC.

This clonotype was detected once. V usage is TRBV19 and J usage is TRBJ1-5; 8 positions agree with TRBD1. The V segment lost 5 bases and the J segment 2 bases; nucleotides outside the gene matches: 5. CDR3 size: 15 residues. Germline CDR1 and CDR2: LNHDA and SQIVND (reference sequence). The CDR3 sequence: CASSAGQGRNQPQHF. CDR3 sequence (DNA): TGTGCCAGTAGTGCCGGACAGGGCCGCAATCAGCCCCAGCATTTT.

This clonotype was counted many times. This chain joins TRBV28 and TRBJ1-1; weak D call: TRBD1 (6 bases). The CDR3 totals 15 residues. Trimming removed 7 bases from V and 1 base from J, with 16 bases in between. Germline-derived CDR1 and CDR2 are MDHEN and SYDVKM. DNA for the CDR3: TGTGCCAGCAAGGGGGTTTCCCCTGGGAACACTGAAGCTTTCTTT. It is translated as CASKGVSPGNTEAFF.

There are many counts of this clonotype. The rearrangement uses TRBV28 and TRBJ1-5, with D hard to call. This CDR3 is 12 amino acids long. V lost 6 bases and J 6 bases, leaving 9 bases between the germline ends. CDR1 is MDHEN, CDR2 SYDVKM, per germline. CDR3 amino acids: CASSSWVQPQHF. The CDR3 DNA follows: TGTGCCAGCAGCTCGTGGGTTCAGCCCCAGCATTTT.

This clonotype appeared many times. The chain combines TRBV6-2 or TRBV6-3 with TRBJ1-2; D is undetermined. Trimming took 8 bases from V and 7 from J, leaving 17 bases between them. Looked up from germline, CDR1 is MNHEY and CDR2 is SVGEGT. The CDR3 runs to 13 residues. CDR3 residues: CASRVTQAGGYTF. CDR3 coding DNA: TGTGCCAGCCGGGTGACCCAGGCAGGTGGCTACACCTTC.

This clonotype was detected only a few times. The chain carries TRBV19 and TRBJ2-7, with D tentatively TRBD1 (6 bases). The CDR3 is 16 residues long. The germline V and J ends were trimmed by 0 bases and 6 bases, with 18 bases remaining between them. Looked up from germline, CDR1 is LNHDA and CDR2 is SQIVND (reference sequence). The CDR3 coding sequence is TGTGCCAGTAGTATAGACGAAACAGGGCTTGGAGTCGAGCAGTACTTC. Residues: CASSIDETGLGVEQYF.

In its sample, this clonotype was seen once. This chain uses TRBV28 with TRBJ1-1; TRBD1 is a possible D gene (6 bases). The CDR3 has 14 residues. V was shortened by 8 bases and J by 5 bases, with 18 bases between the two germline ends. In germline, CDR1 is MDHEN, CDR2 SYDVKM. DNA for the CDR3: TGTGCCAGCTCCCGAGGGGGGGCGGAAACTGAAGCTTTCTTT. This gives the protein CASSRGGAETEAFF.

The gene calls are TRBV29-1 and TRBJ1-1; D uncertain. CDR1 and CDR2 from the germline V gene are SQVTM and ANQGSEA. The germline V and J ends were trimmed by 6 bases and 1 base, with 9 bases remaining between them. The CDR3 spans 12 residues. The CDR3 is CSVDGSNTEAFF. The CDR3 region has the DNA TGCAGCGTAGACGGGTCGAACACTGAAGCTTTCTTT. The whole variable domain, filled in from reference TRBV29-1 and TRBJ1-1, reads SAVISQKPSRDICQRGTSLTIQCQVDSQVTMMFWYRQQPGQSLTLIATANQGSEATYESGFVIDKFPISRPNLTFSTLTVSNMSPEDSSIYLCSVDGSNTEAFFGQGTRLTVV.

This clonotype was observed many times. The chain combines TRBV12-3 or TRBV12-4 with TRBJ2-6; perhaps D is TRBD1 or TRBD2 (6 bases each). Trimming removed 1 base from V and 3 bases from J, with 10 bases in between. The CDR3 is made up of 16 amino acids. The CDR3 DNA sequence: TGTGCCAGCAGTTTAGGTGGGGGGCGTGGGGCCAACGTCCTGACTTTC. Its translation is CASSLGGGRGANVLTF.

The chain links TRBV28 to TRBJ2-7; weak D call: TRBD2 (5 bases). V was cut by 3 bases and J by 5 bases, with 14 bases left in between. Germline V gene sequence: CDR1 MDHEN, CDR2 SYDVKM. The CDR3 totals 14 residues. CDR3 nucleotides: TGTGCCAGCAGTTTCGGTACTAGTTTTGACGAGCAGTACTTC. Its translation is CASSFGTSFDEQYF.

This clonotype was seen at least ten times. The chain has TRBV12-3 or TRBV12-4 and TRBJ1-1; weak D call: TRBD1 (6 bases). The CDR3 extends over 13 amino acids. Between the trimmed V and J ends, which lost 5 bases and 0 bases, there was a span of 7 bases. The CDR3 is CASSTGLNTEAFF. DNA for the CDR3: TGTGCCAGCAGTACAGGGCTGAACACTGAAGCTTTCTTT.

This clonotype was counted many times. This rearrangement joins TRBV6-1 to TRBJ2-7; TRBD2 matches at 12 bases. Looked up from germline, CDR1 is MNHNS and CDR2 is SASEGT. V was pared by 3 bases and J by 4 bases, with 4 bases of the junction left unmatched. The CDR3 is 15 amino acids. CDR3 region: CASSDRLAGVYEQYF. The CDR3 DNA reads as TGTGCCAGCAGTGACAGACTAGCGGGGGTTTACGAGCAGTACTTC.

The rearrangement links TRBV11-2 to TRBJ2-5; 11 positions agree with TRBD2. The CDR3 is made up of 17 amino acids. The junction had 13 bases not matched to a gene; V was cut back by 5 bases and J by 5 bases. In germline, CDR1 is SGHAT, CDR2 FQNNGV. The DNA of the CDR3 is TGTGCCAGCAGCCCCCTCGGGACTAGCGGAGGATGGGAGACCCAGTACTTC. Encoded protein: CASSPLGTSGGWETQYF. The variable domain in full, completed from reference TRBV11-2 and TRBJ2-5, reads EAGVAQSPRYKIIEKRQSVAFWCNPISGHATLYWYQQILGQGPKLLIQFQNNGVVDDSQLPKDRFSAERLKGVDSTLKIQPAKLEDSAVYLCASSPLGTSGGWETQYFGPGTRLLVL.

In this sample, this clonotype turned up many times. The V gene is TRBV12-3 or TRBV12-4, the J gene TRBJ1-6, with 7 bases matching TRBD1. The CDR3 is made up of 16 amino acids. Unmatched junction bases numbered 8, after V lost 3 bases and J lost 6 bases. This CDR3 is CASSFSGTVGNSPLHF. The CDR3 region has the DNA TGTGCCAGCAGTTTCTCCGGGACAGTCGGTAATTCACCCCTCCACTTT.

This clonotype was recorded many times. The chain combines TRBV28 with TRBJ2-7; the D is unclear. This CDR3 is 11 amino acids long. CDR1 is MDHEN and CDR2 is SYDVKM in the germline V gene. Trimming removed 5 bases from V and 3 bases from J, with 5 bases in between. The CDR3 DNA reads as TGTGCCAGCAGTAGATTCTACGAGCAGTACTTC. This translates into CASSRFYEQYF.

There are many counts of this clonotype. The V call is TRBV28, the J call TRBJ2-5; D is possibly TRBD2 (5 bases). This CDR3 is built from 14 residues. V lost 1 base, J lost 2 bases, and 8 bases lay in between. Germline-derived CDR1 and CDR2 are MDHEN and SYDVKM. CDR3 DNA: TGTGCCAGCAGTTTATACGGGGAGCAAGAGACCCAGTACTTC. Translated, it gives CASSLYGEQETQYF.

The rearrangement uses TRBV19 and TRBJ1-1; D not certain. CDR1 and CDR2 from the germline V gene are LNHDA and SQIVND (reference sequence). This CDR3 is built from 13 residues. Trimming removed 2 bases at V and 3 bases at J, with 7 bases between. In DNA form, the CDR3 reads TGTGCCAGTAGTATACACAGTGACACTGAAGCTTTCTTT. This sequence encodes CASSIHSDTEAFF.

This clonotype was seen a handful of times. The chain couples TRBV27 to TRBJ1-1, with 7 bases that match TRBD1. J was trimmed by 8 bases and V by 5 bases; bases with no gene match: 8. This CDR3 has 13 residues. Germline V gene data show CDR1 as MNHEY and CDR2 as SMNVEV (reference sequence). DNA for the CDR3: TGTGCCAGCAGTCAACACGACAGGGTCGAAGCTTTCTTT. Amino acids: CASSQHDRVEAFF.

This clonotype was found many times. The chain recombines TRBV6-1 with TRBJ2-7; D uncertain. V lost 11 bases to trimming and J lost 1 base, with 15 bases between them. The V gene's germline CDR1 is MNHNS and CDR2 SASEGT. CDR3 length: 13 residues. CDR3 protein: CAAPSTNSYEQYF. CDR3 DNA: TGTGCCGCTCCGAGCACGAATTCCTACGAGCAGTACTTC.

The V gene is TRBV28, the J gene TRBJ1-1; D call uncertain. Germline V CDR1 and CDR2: MDHEN, SYDVKM. CDR3 length: 14 residues. Trimming left V 3 bases short and J 1 base short, with 9 bases between. The CDR3 loop is CASSLTPSNTEAFF. CDR3 coding DNA: TGTGCCAGCAGTTTGACACCCTCGAACACTGAAGCTTTCTTT.

At least ten counts were recorded for this clonotype. The V gene is TRBV20-1, the J gene TRBJ1-2, with D tentatively TRBD1 (6 bases). The CDR3 sequence is 11 residues long. V lost 8 bases to trimming and J lost 3 bases, with 10 bases between them. Germline assignment: CDR1 DFQATT and CDR2 SNEGSKA (reference sequence). The CDR3 DNA is TGCAGTAGCAGACAGGACTATGGCTACACCTTC. This codes for CSSRQDYGYTF.

This clonotype showed up many times. The chain carries TRBV7-2 and TRBJ2-7; 7 nucleotides match TRBD1. The germline V gene has CDR1 SGHTA and CDR2 FQGNSA. Losses at the gene ends were 5 bases for V and 4 bases for J; bases not matched to a gene: 14. The CDR3 runs 16 residues. The CDR3 DNA reads TGTGCCAGCAGCCTCACTTGGACAGGACCTTTTTACGAGCAGTACTTC. Protein product: CASSLTWTGPFYEQYF.

The CDR3 protein is CASSSRGRPSAFF. CDR3 DNA: TGTGCCAGCAGTTCTAGGGGGAGGCCTTCAGCTTTCTTT. The V and J genes are TRBV12-3 or TRBV12-4 and TRBJ1-1; tentatively, D is TRBD1 (6 bases). The CDR3 is made up of 13 amino acids. Trimming removed 4 bases at V and 10 bases at J, with 16 bases between.

V and J are TRBV6-1 and TRBJ1-3; D unclear. Germline CDR1 is MNHNS and CDR2 is SASEGT. The V and J ends lost 5 bases and 0 bases respectively, with 11 bases between them. The CDR3 is 15 residues long. CDR3 amino acids: CASSLGFSSGNTIYF. The DNA of the CDR3 is TGTGCCAGCAGTCTAGGGTTTTCCTCTGGAAACACCATATATTTT.

The V call is TRBV6-1, the J call TRBJ2-7; TRBD1 matches 7 bases. Germline V gene sequence: CDR1 MNHNS, CDR2 SASEGT. The trim removed 2 bases at V and 3 bases at J, leaving 7 bases unmatched. CDR3 length: 15 residues. CDR3 in amino acids: CASSERQGSFYEQYF. CDR3 DNA: TGTGCCAGCAGTGAACGACAGGGCAGCTTCTACGAGCAGTACTTC.

The chain joins TRBV19 to TRBJ2-5; unclear D gene. The V end lost 9 bases, the J end lost 0 bases, and 17 bases lay between the germline ends. Per the germline V gene, CDR1 is LNHDA and CDR2 is SQIVND (reference sequence). CDR3 length: 15 residues. The CDR3 loop reads CASSSAGTDQETQYF. Written as DNA, the CDR3 is TGTGCCAGCAGTTCGGCAGGAACAGACCAAGAGACCCAGTACTTC.

This clonotype was counted at least ten times. V usage is TRBV6-5 and J usage is TRBJ1-5, with 10 nucleotides matching TRBD1. CDR1 is MNHEY and CDR2 is SVGAGI in the germline V gene. The trim removed 6 bases at V and 5 bases at J, leaving 7 bases unmatched. This CDR3 comprises 15 residues. The DNA for the CDR3 is TGTGCCAGCAGCACCAGGGGACAGGGGTATCAGCCCCAGCATTTT. Its translation is CASSTRGQGYQPQHF.